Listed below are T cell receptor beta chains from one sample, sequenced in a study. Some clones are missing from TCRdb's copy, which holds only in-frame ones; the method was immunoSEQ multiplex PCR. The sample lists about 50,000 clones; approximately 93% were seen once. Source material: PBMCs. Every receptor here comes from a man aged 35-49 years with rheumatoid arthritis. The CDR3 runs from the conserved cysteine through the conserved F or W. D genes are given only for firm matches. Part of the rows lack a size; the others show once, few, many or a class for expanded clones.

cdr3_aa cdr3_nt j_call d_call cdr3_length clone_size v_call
CASGAVETQYF TGTGCCAGCGGGGCGGTGGAGACCCAGTACTTC TRBJ2-5 . 11 once TRBV6-5
CASSPVGGRANTEAFF TGTGCCAGCAGCCCAGTGGGGGGGAGGGCGAACACTGAAGCTTTCTTT TRBJ1-1 . 16 . TRBV7-2
CASSAYREVYEQYF TGTGCCAGCAGCGCCTACAGGGAGGTATACGAGCAGTACTTC TRBJ2-7 . 14 . TRBV7-9
CASSQGAGGVQPQHF TGTGCCAGCAGCCAAGGGGCCGGGGGGGTTCAGCCCCAGCATTTT TRBJ1-5 . 15 . TRBV3-1/TRBV3-2
CASRDLVGHKNTEAFF TGTGCCAGCCGCGACCTGGTTGGACACAAGAACACTGAAGCTTTCTTT TRBJ1-1 . 16 . TRBV7-9
CASSLSNQPQHF TGTGCCAGCAGCTTAAGTAATCAGCCCCAGCATTTT TRBJ1-5 . 12 . TRBV5-8
CASSPLGSNSGNTIYF TGTGCCAGCAGCCCCCTAGGGAGTAACTCTGGAAACACCATATATTTT TRBJ1-3 . 16 . TRBV9
CAITNLLANNEQFF TGTGCCATCACCAACTTACTAGCGAACAATGAGCAGTTCTTC TRBJ2-1 TRBD2 14 . TRBV10-3
CASSEGGIQPQHF TGCGCCAGCAGTGAAGGAGGGATTCAGCCCCAGCATTTT TRBJ1-5 . 13 few TRBV10-2
CATSDPRQNTGELFF TGTGCCACCAGTGATCCAAGACAGAACACCGGGGAGCTGTTTTTT TRBJ2-2 . 15 . TRBV24-1
CASSYGRGSGQPQHF TGTGCCAGCAGTTACGGTCGGGGTTCCGGACAGCCCCAGCATTTT TRBJ1-5 . 15 medium-sized TRBV6-5